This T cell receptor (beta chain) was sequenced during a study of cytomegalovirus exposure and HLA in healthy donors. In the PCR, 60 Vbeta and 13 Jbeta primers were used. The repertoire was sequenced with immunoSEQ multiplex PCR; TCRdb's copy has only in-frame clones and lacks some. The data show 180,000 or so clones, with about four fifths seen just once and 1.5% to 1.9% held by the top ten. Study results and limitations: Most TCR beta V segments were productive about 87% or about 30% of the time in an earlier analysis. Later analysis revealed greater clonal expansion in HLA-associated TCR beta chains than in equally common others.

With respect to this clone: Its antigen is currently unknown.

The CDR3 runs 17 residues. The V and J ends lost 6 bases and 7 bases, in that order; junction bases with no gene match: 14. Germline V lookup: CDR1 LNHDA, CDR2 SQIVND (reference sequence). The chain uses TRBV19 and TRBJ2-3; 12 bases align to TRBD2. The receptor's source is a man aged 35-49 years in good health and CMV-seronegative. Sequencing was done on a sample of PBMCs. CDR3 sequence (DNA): TGTGCCAGTAGAAAGGGTCTAGCGGGAGGGCAGGTGAATACGCAGTATTTT. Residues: CASRKGLAGGQVNTQYF.